The clone carrying this TCR beta chain has just one count. Its target is not known. The data belong to a study of shared clonotypes between healthy human individuals. Findings of the study overall: Generally, naive subsets (rather than memory subsets) showed larger estimated richness. Some clonotypes were shared by all four sorted-subset donors, while others were not shared. The non-shared ones had lower generation probabilities than the shared ones. With a handful of donors compared, approximately 5% of naive CD4 clonotypes were shared.

Libraries were prepared by immunoSEQ multiplex PCR; TCRdb keeps only in-frame clonotypes and omits some of them. In the table there are 600,000 to 800,000 clones, just under 75% of which are singletons. J lost 3 bases, V lost 5 bases, and 6 bases had no gene match. CDR3 length: 14 residues. The germline V gene has CDR1 MDHEN and CDR2 SYDVKM. The receptor's source is a woman aged 30 to 39 in good health. The chain uses TRBV28 and TRBJ1-1; 7 bases fit TRBD1. The sample taken for sequencing was memory CD4+ T cells sorted from blood. The subset here: CD45RA-negative fraction. The CDR3 protein is CASSPGGGHTEAFF. CDR3 bases: TGTGCCAGCAGTCCAGGGGGGGGCCACACTGAAGCTTTCTTT.